The clone carrying this T cell receptor (beta chain) was seen a few times. This CDR3 comprises 14 residues. The V and J ends lost 8 bases and 1 base respectively, with 14 bases between them. Looked up from germline, CDR1 is MNHNS and CDR2 is SASEGT. This entry is derived from a study of T-cell memory formation after mild COVID-19. TCRdb fed the 5' RACE reads into MiXCR, producing one record per CDR3 protein. This sample carries around 390,000 distinct CDR3 sequences, about 15% of them seen once, and the ten largest clones take around a fifth. The chain combines TRBV6-1 with TRBJ1-1; D is perhaps TRBD1 (6 bases). Sequencing was done on a sample of PBMCs or a T cell subset sorted from them (not recorded which). The receptor was derived from a young man who had mild COVID-19 (a few samples of this study predate the infection). Cell type and time point are not known. The CDR3 region has the DNA TGTGCCAGCGGAGTAGACAGGTGGAACACTGAAGCTTTCTTT. This sequence encodes CASGVDRWNTEAFF.